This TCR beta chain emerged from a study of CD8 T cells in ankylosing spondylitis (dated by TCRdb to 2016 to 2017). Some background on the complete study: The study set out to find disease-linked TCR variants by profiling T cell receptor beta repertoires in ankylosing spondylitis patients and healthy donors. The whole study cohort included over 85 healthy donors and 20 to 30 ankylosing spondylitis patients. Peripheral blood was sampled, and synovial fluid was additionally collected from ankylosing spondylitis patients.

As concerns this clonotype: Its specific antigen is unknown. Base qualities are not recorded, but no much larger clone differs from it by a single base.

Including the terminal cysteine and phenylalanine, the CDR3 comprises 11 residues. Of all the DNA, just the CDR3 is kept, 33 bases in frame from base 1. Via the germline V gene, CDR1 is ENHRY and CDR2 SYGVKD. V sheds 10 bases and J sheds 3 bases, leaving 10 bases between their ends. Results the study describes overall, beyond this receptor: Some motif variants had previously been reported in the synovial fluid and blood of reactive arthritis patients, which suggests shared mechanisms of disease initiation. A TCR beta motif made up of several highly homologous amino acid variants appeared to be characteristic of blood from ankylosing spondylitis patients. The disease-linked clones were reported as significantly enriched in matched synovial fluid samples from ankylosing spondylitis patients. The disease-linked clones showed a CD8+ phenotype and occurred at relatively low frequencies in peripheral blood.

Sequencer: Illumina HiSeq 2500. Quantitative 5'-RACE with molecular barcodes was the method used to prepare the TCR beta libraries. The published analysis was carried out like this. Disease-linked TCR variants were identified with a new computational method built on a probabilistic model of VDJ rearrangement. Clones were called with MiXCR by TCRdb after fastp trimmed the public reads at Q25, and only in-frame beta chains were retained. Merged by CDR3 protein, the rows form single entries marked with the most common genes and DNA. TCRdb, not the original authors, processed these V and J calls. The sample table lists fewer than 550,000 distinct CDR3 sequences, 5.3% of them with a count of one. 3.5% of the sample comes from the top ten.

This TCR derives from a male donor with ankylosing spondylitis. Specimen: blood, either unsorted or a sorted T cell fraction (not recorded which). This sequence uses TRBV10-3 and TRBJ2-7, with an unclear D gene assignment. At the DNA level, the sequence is TGTGCCAGCAAGCTCGGCTACGAGCAGTACTTC. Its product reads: CASKLGYEQYF.